This TCR beta chain was captured in a study of T cells in localized non-small cell lung cancer. Method: immunoSEQ multiplex PCR; TCRdb's copy keeps in-frame clones and lacks some. The sample carries around 92,000 clones, roughly 90% recorded once. Germline V gene data show CDR1 as MNHNY and CDR2 as SVGAGI (reference sequence). Deletions cut 6 bases from V and 0 bases from J, with 9 bases between. The CDR3 length is 14 residues. The clonotype was recovered from a woman aged 40-69 years with stage II squamous cell lung carcinoma. The V and J genes are TRBV6-6 and TRBJ1-3; D remains ambiguous. This sample comprised PBMCs, obtained before any cancer treatment. The CDR3 nucleotides read TGTGCCAGCAGCTTAGGGAACTCTGGAAACACCATATATTTT. This sequence encodes CASSLGNSGNTIYF.